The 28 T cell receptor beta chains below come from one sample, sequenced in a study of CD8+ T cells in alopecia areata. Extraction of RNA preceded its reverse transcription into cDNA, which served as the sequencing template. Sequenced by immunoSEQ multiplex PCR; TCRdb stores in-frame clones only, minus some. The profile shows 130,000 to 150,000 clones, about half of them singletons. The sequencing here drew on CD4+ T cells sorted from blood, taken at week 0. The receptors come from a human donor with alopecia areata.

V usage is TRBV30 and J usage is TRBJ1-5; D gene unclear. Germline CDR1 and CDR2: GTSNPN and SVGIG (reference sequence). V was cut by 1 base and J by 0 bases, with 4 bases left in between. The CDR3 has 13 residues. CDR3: CAWSEYSNQPQHF. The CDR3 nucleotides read TGTGCCTGGAGTGAGTATAGCAATCAGCCCCAGCATTTT.

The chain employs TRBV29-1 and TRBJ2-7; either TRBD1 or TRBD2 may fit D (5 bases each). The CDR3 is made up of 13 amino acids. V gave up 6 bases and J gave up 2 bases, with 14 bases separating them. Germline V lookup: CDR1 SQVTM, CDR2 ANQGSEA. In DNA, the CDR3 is TGCAGCGTGGGGGATAGGCTTCCCTACGAGCAGTACTTC. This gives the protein CSVGDRLPYEQYF.

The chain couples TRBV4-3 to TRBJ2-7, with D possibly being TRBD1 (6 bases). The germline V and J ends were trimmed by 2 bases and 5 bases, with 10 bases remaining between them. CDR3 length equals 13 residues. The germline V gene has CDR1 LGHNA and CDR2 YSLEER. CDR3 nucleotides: TGCGCCAGCAGCCAAACAGGGCTCAACGAGCAGTACTTC. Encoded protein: CASSQTGLNEQYF.

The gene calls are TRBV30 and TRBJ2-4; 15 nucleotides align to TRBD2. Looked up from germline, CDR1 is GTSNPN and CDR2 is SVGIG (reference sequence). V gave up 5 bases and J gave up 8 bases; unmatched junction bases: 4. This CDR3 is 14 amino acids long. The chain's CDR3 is CAWGTSGRFDIQYF. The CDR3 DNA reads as TGTGCCTGGGGGACTAGCGGGAGGTTTGACATTCAGTACTTC.

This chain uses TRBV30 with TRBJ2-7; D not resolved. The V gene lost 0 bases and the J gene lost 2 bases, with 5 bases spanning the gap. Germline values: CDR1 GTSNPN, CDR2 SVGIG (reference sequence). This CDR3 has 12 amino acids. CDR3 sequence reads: CAWSVSPYEQYF. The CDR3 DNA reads TGTGCCTGGAGTGTAAGTCCCTACGAGCAGTACTTC.

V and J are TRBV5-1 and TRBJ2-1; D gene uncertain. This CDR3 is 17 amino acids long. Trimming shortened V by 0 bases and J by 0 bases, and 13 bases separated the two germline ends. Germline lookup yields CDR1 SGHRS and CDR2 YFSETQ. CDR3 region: CASSLGGVTPSYNEQFF. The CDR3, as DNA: TGCGCCAGCAGCTTGGGGGGTGTCACCCCCTCCTACAATGAGCAGTTCTTC.

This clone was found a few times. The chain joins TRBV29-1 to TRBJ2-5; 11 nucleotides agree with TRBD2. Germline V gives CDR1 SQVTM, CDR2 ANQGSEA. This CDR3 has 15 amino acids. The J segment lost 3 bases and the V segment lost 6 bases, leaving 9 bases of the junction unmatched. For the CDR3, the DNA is TGCAGCGTCCGGAGGACTAGCGGGCGGAAAGAGACCCAGTACTTC. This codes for CSVRRTSGRKETQYF.

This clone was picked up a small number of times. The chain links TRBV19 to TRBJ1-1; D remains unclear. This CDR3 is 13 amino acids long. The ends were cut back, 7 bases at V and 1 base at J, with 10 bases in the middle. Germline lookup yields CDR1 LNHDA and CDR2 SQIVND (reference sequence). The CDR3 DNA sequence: TGTGCCAGTACGTTTTGGGGGAACACTGAAGCTTTCTTT. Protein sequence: CASTFWGNTEAFF.

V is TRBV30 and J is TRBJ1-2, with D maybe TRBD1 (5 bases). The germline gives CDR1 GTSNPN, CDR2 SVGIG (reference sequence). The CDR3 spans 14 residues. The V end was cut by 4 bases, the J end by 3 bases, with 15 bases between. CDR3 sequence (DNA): TGTGCCTGGAAGCAGGGAGCTTTCGACTATGGCTACACCTTC. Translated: CAWKQGAFDYGYTF.

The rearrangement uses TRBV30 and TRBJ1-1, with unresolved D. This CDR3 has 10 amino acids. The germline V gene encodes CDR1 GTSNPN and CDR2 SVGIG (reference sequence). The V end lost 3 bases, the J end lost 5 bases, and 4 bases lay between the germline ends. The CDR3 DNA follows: TGTGCCTGGAGAAGGACTGAAGCTTTCTTT. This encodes CAWRRTEAFF.

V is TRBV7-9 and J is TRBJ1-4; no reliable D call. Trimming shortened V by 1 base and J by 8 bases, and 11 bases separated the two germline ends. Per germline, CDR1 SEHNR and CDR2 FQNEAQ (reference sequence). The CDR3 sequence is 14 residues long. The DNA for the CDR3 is TGTGCCAGCAGCTTAGAGGGTATATCAGAAAAACTGTTTTTT. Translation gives CASSLEGISEKLFF.

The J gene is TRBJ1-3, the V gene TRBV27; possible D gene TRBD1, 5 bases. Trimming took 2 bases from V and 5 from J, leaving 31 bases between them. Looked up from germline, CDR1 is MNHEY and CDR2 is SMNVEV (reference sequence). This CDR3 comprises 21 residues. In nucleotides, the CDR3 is TGTGCCAGCAGTTTAACCCCCCCCACAGGCCGCACGACAACTCGCAGAAACACCATATATTTT. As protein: CASSLTPPTGRTTTRRNTIYF.

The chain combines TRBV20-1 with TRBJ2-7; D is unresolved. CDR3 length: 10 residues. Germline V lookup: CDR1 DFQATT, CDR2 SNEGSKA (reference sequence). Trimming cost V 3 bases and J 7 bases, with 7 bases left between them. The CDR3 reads CSASSREQYF. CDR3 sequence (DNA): TGCAGTGCTAGTTCGAGGGAGCAGTACTTC.

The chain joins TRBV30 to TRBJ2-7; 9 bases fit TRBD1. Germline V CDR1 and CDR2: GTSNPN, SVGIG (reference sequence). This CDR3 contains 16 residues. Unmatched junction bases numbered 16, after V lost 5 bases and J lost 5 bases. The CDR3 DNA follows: TGTGCCTGGTCAACGCCCGGAGGACAGGGGCACAACGAGCAGTACTTC. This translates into CAWSTPGGQGHNEQYF.

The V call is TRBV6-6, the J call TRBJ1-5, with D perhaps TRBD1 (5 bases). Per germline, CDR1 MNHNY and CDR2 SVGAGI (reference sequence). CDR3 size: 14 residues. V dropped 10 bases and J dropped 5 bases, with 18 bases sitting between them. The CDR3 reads CATHRDGPDQPQHF. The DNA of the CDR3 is TGTGCCACCCACCGGGACGGCCCAGATCAGCCCCAGCATTTT.

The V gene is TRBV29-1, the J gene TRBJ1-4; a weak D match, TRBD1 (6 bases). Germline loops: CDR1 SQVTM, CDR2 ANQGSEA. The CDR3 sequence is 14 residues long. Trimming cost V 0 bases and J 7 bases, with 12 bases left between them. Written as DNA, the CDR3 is TGCAGCGTTGAAGAAACGGCAGGGGTTGAAAAACTGTTTTTT. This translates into CSVEETAGVEKLFF.

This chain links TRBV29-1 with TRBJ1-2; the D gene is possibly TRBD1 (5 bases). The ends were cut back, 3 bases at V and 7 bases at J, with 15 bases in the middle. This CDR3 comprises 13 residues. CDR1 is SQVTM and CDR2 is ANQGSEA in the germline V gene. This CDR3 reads CSVDDWGNTGYTF. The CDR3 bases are TGCAGCGTTGACGATTGGGGGAATACTGGCTACACCTTC.

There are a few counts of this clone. CDR3 in DNA: TGCGCCAGCAGCTTGGGGGCTACGGGGCCCTTCGAGCAGTACTTC. Its protein is CASSLGATGPFEQYF. This sequence joins TRBV5-1 and TRBJ2-7, with D perhaps matching TRBD1 or TRBD2 (5 bases each). Trimming stripped 0 bases from V and 6 bases from J, with 16 bases between. This CDR3 has 15 residues. Germline V gene lookup returns CDR1 SGHRS and CDR2 YFSETQ.

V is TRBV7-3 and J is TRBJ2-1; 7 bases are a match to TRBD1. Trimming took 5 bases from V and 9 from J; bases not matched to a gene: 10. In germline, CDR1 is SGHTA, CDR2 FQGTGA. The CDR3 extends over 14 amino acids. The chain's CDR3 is CASSKQYRGGEQFF. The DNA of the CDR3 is TGTGCCAGCAGCAAACAATACAGGGGCGGTGAGCAGTTCTTC.

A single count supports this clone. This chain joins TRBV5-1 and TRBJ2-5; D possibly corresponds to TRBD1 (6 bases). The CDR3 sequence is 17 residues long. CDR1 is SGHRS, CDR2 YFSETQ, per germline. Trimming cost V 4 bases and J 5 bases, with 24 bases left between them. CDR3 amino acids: CASSRTMTGLGLETQYF. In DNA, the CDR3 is TGCGCCAGCAGCAGAACCATGACAGGATTGGGGCTTGAGACCCAGTACTTC.

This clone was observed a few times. CDR3 sequence: CASSFNRRNEKLFF. DNA of the CDR3: TGTGCCAGCAGTTTTAACCGCCGGAATGAAAAACTGTTTTTT. The V gene is TRBV27, the J gene TRBJ1-4; D is uncertain. This CDR3 spans 14 amino acids. The germline V gene encodes CDR1 MNHEY and CDR2 SMNVEV (reference sequence). Trimming stripped 3 bases from V and 5 bases from J, with 10 bases between.

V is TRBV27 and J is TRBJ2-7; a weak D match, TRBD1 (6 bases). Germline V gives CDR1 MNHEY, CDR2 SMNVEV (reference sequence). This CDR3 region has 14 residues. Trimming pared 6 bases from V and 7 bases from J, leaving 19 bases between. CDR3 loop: CASSPTDPRGEQYF. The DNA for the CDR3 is TGTGCCAGCAGCCCGACAGACCCCAGGGGAGAGCAGTACTTC.

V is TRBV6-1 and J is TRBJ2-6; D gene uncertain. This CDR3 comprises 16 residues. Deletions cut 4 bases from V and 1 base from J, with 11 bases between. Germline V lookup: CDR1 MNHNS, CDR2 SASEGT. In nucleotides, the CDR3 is TGTGCCAGCAGTGGGACCGGTGGATCTGGGGCCAACGTCCTGACTTTC. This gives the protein CASSGTGGSGANVLTF.

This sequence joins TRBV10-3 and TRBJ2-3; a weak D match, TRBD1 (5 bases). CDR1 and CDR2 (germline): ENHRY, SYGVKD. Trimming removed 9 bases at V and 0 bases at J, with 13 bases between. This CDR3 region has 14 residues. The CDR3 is CAITSTASTDTQYF. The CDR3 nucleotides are TGTGCCATTACTTCGACAGCTAGCACAGATACGCAGTATTTT.

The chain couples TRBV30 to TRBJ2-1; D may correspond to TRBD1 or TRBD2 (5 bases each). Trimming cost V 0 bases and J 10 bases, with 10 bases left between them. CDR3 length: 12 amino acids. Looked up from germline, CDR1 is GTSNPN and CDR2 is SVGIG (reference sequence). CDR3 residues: CAWSVGWDEQFF. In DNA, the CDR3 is TGTGCCTGGAGTGTAGGATGGGACGAGCAGTTCTTC.

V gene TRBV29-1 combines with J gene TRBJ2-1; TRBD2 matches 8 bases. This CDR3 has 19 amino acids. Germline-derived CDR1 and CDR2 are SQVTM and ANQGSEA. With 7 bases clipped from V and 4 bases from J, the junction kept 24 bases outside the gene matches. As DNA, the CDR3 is TGCAGCGCCAAGCAGCCTACAATAGCGGGAAGATCGGGGTACAATGAGCAGTTCTTC. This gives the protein CSAKQPTIAGRSGYNEQFF.

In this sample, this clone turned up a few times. The CDR3 loop is CASTGSGEVKLFF. The CDR3 nucleotides read TGTGCCTCAACTGGTTCAGGGGAAGTAAAACTGTTTTTT. This chain links TRBV30 with TRBJ1-4; possibly TRBD1 for D (6 bases). V shed 7 bases and J shed 10 bases, with 19 bases lying between them. The germline CDR1 and CDR2 sequences are GTSNPN and SVGIG (reference sequence). The CDR3 sequence is 13 residues long.

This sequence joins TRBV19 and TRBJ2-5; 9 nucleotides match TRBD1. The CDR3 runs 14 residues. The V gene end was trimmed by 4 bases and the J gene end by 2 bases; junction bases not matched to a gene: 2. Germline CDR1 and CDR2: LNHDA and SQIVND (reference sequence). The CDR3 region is CASSKDRGQETQYF. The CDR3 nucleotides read TGTGCCAGTAGTAAAGACAGGGGGCAAGAGACCCAGTACTTC. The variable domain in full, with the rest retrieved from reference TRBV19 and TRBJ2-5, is DGGITQSPKYLFRKEGQNVTLSCEQNLNHDAMYWYRQDPGQGLRLIYYSQIVNDFQKGDIAEGYSVSREKKESFPLTVTSAQKNPTAFYLCASSKDRGQETQYFGPGTRLLVL.